This record concerns one T cell receptor beta chain sequence. This sample was taken from a study of beta chain features in type 1 diabetes. Between the trimmed V and J ends, which lost 0 bases and 4 bases, there was a span of 12 bases. Germline CDR1 MNHNS, CDR2 SASEGT. The CDR3 is made up of 15 amino acids. Expressed TCRB transcripts got sequenced, as all isolated RNA was reverse transcribed. Profiling relied on immunoSEQ multiplex PCR, and the TCRdb table lists in-frame clones only, not all of them. The data show tens of thousands of clones, 59% seen once. This sequence originates from a woman between 18 and 29 years old in good health. The chain links TRBV6-1 to TRBJ1-1, with D maybe TRBD1 (5 bases). Source material: Tregs from blood. The CDR3 nucleotides are TGTGCCAGCAGTGAAGCTGGAGGGACTGTCACTGAAGCTTTCTTT. This encodes CASSEAGGTVTEAFF.